This TCR beta chain was sequenced during a study of CD8 T cells in ankylosing spondylitis. The authors made TCR beta libraries by quantitative 5'-RACE with molecular barcodes. TCRdb re-called the 5' RACE reads through MiXCR, storing one row per CDR3 protein. The sample contains about 110,000 distinct CDR3 sequences, approximately 25% of which appear only once. This clonotype was counted only a few times. V trimming: 6 bases; J trimming: 0 bases; junction bases outside the gene matches: 4. The length of the CDR3 is 14 residues. Germline CDR1 SQVTM, CDR2 ANQGSEA. This sequence was found in a male donor with ankylosing spondylitis. The sample taken for sequencing was synovial fluid, either unsorted or a sorted T cell fraction (not recorded which). The chain employs TRBV29-1 and TRBJ2-7, with 11 nucleotides matching TRBD2. CDR3: CSVRTSGSSYEQYF. Written as DNA, the CDR3 is TGCAGCGTCCGTACTAGCGGGAGCTCCTACGAGCAGTACTTC.